These 32 T cell receptor beta chains came from one sample sequenced in a study of blood T cell repertoires in COVID-19. TCRdb keeps only in-frame clones here, not all; method: immunoSEQ multiplex PCR. The data hold 250,000 or so clones, with about 89% observed a single time. Sequencing was carried out using PBMCs or T cells enriched from blood (not recorded which). These receptors originate from a woman younger than 35 who had recovered from COVID-19.

This clone was picked up a small number of times. The junction does not match germline at one end; this may be a read error. The chain carries TRBV2 and TRBJ2-1, with TRBD2 matching over 7 bases. CDR1 and CDR2 from the germline V gene are SNHLY and FYNNEI. The CDR3 has 17 amino acids. The CDR3: CASTETTTSWAYNEQFF. The CDR3 DNA reads TGTGCCAGCACTGAAACGACGACTAGCTGGGCCTACAATGAGCAGTTCTTC.

This chain uses TRBV10-3 with TRBJ1-1, with TRBD1 identical over 10 bases. CDR1 and CDR2 (germline): ENHRY, SYGVKD. Germline trimming cut 6 bases from V and 3 bases from J; bases unmatched to any gene: 7. The CDR3 length is 15 residues. CDR3 coding DNA: TGTGCCATCAGCAATCCGGGACAGGGGTACACTGAAGCTTTCTTT. This sequence encodes CAISNPGQGYTEAFF.

This rearrangement joins TRBV7-9 to TRBJ1-1, with TRBD1 as a possible D gene (6 bases). V was pared by 0 bases and J by 2 bases, with 10 bases between. Germline V gene sequence: CDR1 SEHNR, CDR2 FQNEAQ (reference sequence). CDR3 length equals 15 residues. Here the CDR3 reads CASSLASGVNTEAFF. CDR3 DNA: TGTGCCAGCAGCTTAGCGTCAGGGGTTAACACTGAAGCTTTCTTT.

The chain carries TRBV4-3 and TRBJ2-6; TRBD2 is a possible D gene (6 bases). In germline, CDR1 is LGHNA, CDR2 YSLEER. The V end lost 0 bases, the J end lost 4 bases, and 16 bases lay between the germline ends. CDR3 length: 18 residues. The DNA for the CDR3 is TGCGCCAGCAGCCAAGATTCGGCAGGACTATACGGGGCCAACGTCCTGACTTTC. Protein sequence: CASSQDSAGLYGANVLTF.

This chain links TRBV11-2 with TRBJ1-3; 7 positions match TRBD1. V lost 0 bases, J lost 4 bases, and 9 bases stayed unmatched. From germline, CDR1 is SGHAT and CDR2 FQNNGV. This CDR3 comprises 17 residues. The CDR3 DNA is TGTGCCAGCAGCTTAGATCACTGGAGGGGGCAAGGAAACACCATATATTTT. Translation gives CASSLDHWRGQGNTIYF.

The rearrangement joins TRBV28 to TRBJ1-6, with 9 bases fitting TRBD1. J was trimmed by 7 bases and V by 10 bases; bases with no gene match: 2. Germline CDR1 MDHEN, CDR2 SYDVKM. The CDR3 runs to 12 residues. CDR3 sequence reads: CAITGGNSPLHF. CDR3 in DNA: TGTGCCATTACAGGGGGCAATTCACCCCTCCACTTT.

V usage is TRBV9 and J usage is TRBJ2-1; the D gene is possibly TRBD1 (5 bases). Trimming removed 3 bases at V and 6 bases at J, with 10 bases between. Germline CDR1 reads SGDLS; CDR2 reads YYNGEE. The CDR3 extends over 13 amino acids. This CDR3 reads CASSAGQLNEQFF. CDR3 coding DNA: TGTGCCAGCAGCGCCGGACAACTCAATGAGCAGTTCTTC.

This rearrangement joins TRBV2 to TRBJ2-1, with 9 bases aligning to TRBD1. From germline, CDR1 is SNHLY and CDR2 FYNNEI. V lost 8 bases to trimming and J lost 8 bases; unmatched junction nucleotides: 16. CDR3 length equals 16 residues. This CDR3 reads CASQVQTGTGLDEQFF. CDR3 in DNA: TGTGCCAGCCAAGTTCAAACCGGGACAGGGCTCGATGAGCAGTTCTTC.

The chain carries TRBV5-1 and TRBJ1-4; no clear D. The germline V gene has CDR1 SGHRS and CDR2 YFSETQ. V lost 0 bases and J lost 8, with 8 bases in between. This CDR3 has 13 amino acids. Here the CDR3 reads CASSLAGAEKLFF. The CDR3 region has the DNA TGCGCCAGCAGCTTGGCGGGAGCGGAAAAACTGTTTTTT.

Here the CDR3 reads CASSMRTRNEQYF. As DNA, the CDR3 is TGTGCCAGTAGTATGAGGACTAGGAACGAGCAGTACTTC. V is TRBV19 and J is TRBJ2-7, with TRBD2 matching 7 bases. Germline V gene lookup returns CDR1 LNHDA and CDR2 SQIVND (reference sequence). The V gene end was trimmed by 3 bases and the J gene end by 5 bases; junction bases not matched to a gene: 4. The CDR3 is 13 amino acids.

This clone was counted a single time. This chain links TRBV5-8 with TRBJ2-5, with 9 nucleotides matching TRBD1. The germline CDR1 and CDR2 sequences are SGHTS and YDEGEE. This CDR3 contains 15 residues. Unmatched junction bases numbered 6, after V lost 5 bases and J lost 1 base. The CDR3 DNA follows: TGTGCCAGCAGGTGGACAGGGGACTCCCAAGAGACCCAGTACTTC. Residues: CASRWTGDSQETQYF.

The V and J genes are TRBV11-2 and TRBJ2-1; 13 bases line up with TRBD2. Germline lookup yields CDR1 SGHAT and CDR2 FQNNGV. V shed 6 bases and J 6 bases; nucleotides not matched to a gene: 8. The CDR3 loop spans 16 amino acids. The CDR3 coding sequence is TGTGCCAGCAGGGTCGGACTAGCGGGAGCCGGCAATGAGCAGTTCTTC. As protein: CASRVGLAGAGNEQFF.

The chain is built from TRBV9 and TRBJ2-7, with 12 bases matching TRBD1. CDR3 length: 17 residues. V lost 3 bases to trimming and J lost 5 bases; unmatched junction nucleotides: 12. Per germline, CDR1 SGDLS and CDR2 YYNGEE. The CDR3: CASSASGTGGAWDEQYF. The CDR3 DNA reads as TGTGCCAGCAGCGCCTCCGGGACAGGGGGCGCTTGGGACGAGCAGTACTTC.

CDR3 nucleotide sequence: TGTGCCAGCAGTTTAGTTCCCGGACAACGGGCCAAAAACATTCAGTACTTC. It codes for CASSLVPGQRAKNIQYF. The genes are TRBV5-8 and TRBJ2-4; possibly TRBD1 for D (5 bases). The germline gives CDR1 SGHTS, CDR2 YDEGEE. The CDR3 has 17 amino acids. V was shortened by 5 bases and J by 1 base, with 19 bases between the two germline ends.

This clone was seen only once. The chain carries TRBV10-2 and TRBJ1-2; 9 bases map to TRBD1. This CDR3 region has 13 residues. CDR1 and CDR2 (germline): WSHSY, SAAADI. V gave up 8 bases and J gave up 4 bases; unmatched junction bases: 5. This CDR3 is CASRGQGIYGYTF. The CDR3 DNA is TGCGCCAGCCGAGGACAGGGGATCTATGGCTACACCTTC.

The chain joins TRBV2 to TRBJ1-2; D remains ambiguous. Germline V CDR1 and CDR2: SNHLY, FYNNEI. This CDR3 comprises 13 residues. V was shortened by 6 bases and J by 7 bases, with 15 bases between the two germline ends. The CDR3 DNA reads as TGTGCCAGCAGCCCTTTCGGAGGTTCTGGCTACACCTTC. Its translation is CASSPFGGSGYTF.

This sequence joins TRBV7-2 and TRBJ1-4; 8 bases fit TRBD1. The trim removed 6 bases at V and 6 bases at J, leaving 15 bases unmatched. Per the germline V gene, CDR1 is SGHTA and CDR2 is FQGNSA. The length of the CDR3 is 17 residues. This CDR3 reads CASSFKVPGGLDEKLFF. In DNA, the CDR3 is TGTGCCAGCAGTTTTAAAGTCCCAGGGGGCCTAGATGAAAAACTGTTTTTT. Using reference TRBV7-2 and TRBJ1-4 for the parts outside the CDR3, the full variable domain is GAGVSQSPSNKVTEKGKDVELRCDPISGHTALYWYRQSLGQGLEFLIYFQGNSAPDKSGLPSDRFSAERTGGSVSTLTIQRTQQEDSAVYLCASSFKVPGGLDEKLFFGSGTQLSVL.

The gene calls are TRBV5-1 and TRBJ2-5; 13 nucleotides line up with TRBD2. The V segment lost 0 bases and the J segment 5 bases; nucleotides outside the gene matches: 7. CDR3 length: 17 amino acids. The germline V gene encodes CDR1 SGHRS and CDR2 YFSETQ. CDR3 residues: CASSLALAGGRMETQYF. CDR3 coding DNA: TGCGCCAGCAGCTTGGCACTAGCGGGAGGGCGGATGGAGACCCAGTACTTC.

The rearrangement links TRBV7-7 to TRBJ2-2; 7 bases are a match to TRBD1. Trimming at V came to 3 bases and at J to 8 bases, leaving 9 bases not matched to a gene. Germline V CDR1 and CDR2: SSHAT, FNYEAQ (reference sequence). This CDR3 contains 15 residues. The CDR3 DNA is TGTGCCAGCAGCTTCGGGACAGCCACAAGTGGGGAGCTGTTTTTT. Its protein product is CASSFGTATSGELFF.

The V gene is TRBV9, the J gene TRBJ2-2; D uncertain. CDR3 length equals 15 residues. The V and J ends lost 0 bases and 7 bases respectively, with 13 bases between them. Germline V gene lookup returns CDR1 SGDLS and CDR2 YYNGEE. This CDR3 reads CASSVVDSPYGELFF. The CDR3 nucleotides read TGTGCCAGCAGCGTAGTTGATAGCCCATACGGGGAGCTGTTTTTT.

The gene calls are TRBV27 and TRBJ2-1; 10 bases line up with TRBD2. After removal of 5 bases from V and 4 bases from J, the junction contained 8 bases not matched to a gene. CDR3 length: 16 residues. In germline, CDR1 is MNHEY, CDR2 SMNVEV (reference sequence). CDR3 sequence (DNA): TGTGCCAGCAGTCTGGACACTAGCGGGACATACAATGAGCAGTTCTTC. This codes for CASSLDTSGTYNEQFF.

This chain joins TRBV12-5 and TRBJ1-1; D is uncertain. CDR3 length: 16 residues. Germline loops: CDR1 LGHNT, CDR2 FRNRAP. V dropped 0 bases and J dropped 3 bases, with 14 bases sitting between them. The CDR3 DNA reads TGTGCTAGTGGTTTGGTACTAATAGCCATGGACACTGAAGCTTTCTTT. Translation gives CASGLVLIAMDTEAFF.

This sequence joins TRBV5-1 and TRBJ1-2; D possibly corresponds to TRBD1 (6 bases). Germline lookup yields CDR1 SGHRS and CDR2 YFSETQ. V lost 4 bases to trimming and J lost 3 bases, with 13 bases between them. This CDR3 spans 14 amino acids. The CDR3 spells CASSPPGQHYGYTF. CDR3 nucleotide sequence: TGCGCCAGCAGCCCCCCCGGACAGCACTATGGCTACACCTTC.

This chain connects TRBV11-2 to TRBJ2-1; the match to TRBD2 covers 7 bases. J gave up 7 bases and V 5 bases, and 5 bases lay outside the gene matches. The CDR3 covers 13 residues. CDR1 is SGHAT, CDR2 FQNNGV, per germline. In DNA, the CDR3 is TGTGCCAGCAGCCCCGAGCGGGGAAATGAGCAGTTCTTC. Protein: CASSPERGNEQFF.

The chain links TRBV19 to TRBJ1-2; 7 positions match TRBD1. V trimming: 6 bases; J trimming: 3 bases; junction bases outside the gene matches: 4. Germline V gene data show CDR1 as LNHDA and CDR2 as SQIVND (reference sequence). The CDR3 runs 13 residues. The CDR3: CASSYRGDYGYTF. DNA for the CDR3: TGTGCCAGTAGCTACAGGGGTGACTATGGCTACACCTTC.

The chain links TRBV7-3 to TRBJ2-5; 7 bases align to TRBD2. The CDR3 is 13 amino acids. CDR1 and CDR2 (germline): SGHTA, FQGTGA. Trimming took 8 bases from V and 4 from J; bases not matched to a gene: 7. The CDR3 region is CASSAGPAETQYF. The CDR3, as DNA: TGTGCCAGCTCAGCGGGACCCGCAGAGACCCAGTACTTC. The full variable domain, rest sourced from reference TRBV7-3 and TRBJ2-5, is GAGVSQTPSNKVTEKGKYVELRCDPISGHTALYWYRQSLGQGPEFLIYFQGTGAADDSGLPNDRFFAVRPEGSVSTLKIQRTERGDSAVYLCASSAGPAETQYFGPGTRLLVL.

The chain combines TRBV5-4 with TRBJ1-1, with 10 bases matching TRBD1. The CDR3 length is 15 residues. V dropped 3 bases and J dropped 6; count of bases not matched to a gene: 8. CDR1 and CDR2 (germline): SGHNT, YYREEE (reference sequence). The CDR3 DNA reads as TGTGCCAGCAGCTCCCTGGGACAGGGGCCCGCTGAAGCTTTCTTT. It codes for CASSSLGQGPAEAFF.

V gene TRBV4-1 combines with J gene TRBJ1-2; 8 bases map to TRBD1. In germline, CDR1 is MGHRA, CDR2 YSYEKL. The CDR3 runs 16 residues. The trim removed 4 bases at V and 6 bases at J, leaving 13 bases unmatched. This CDR3 is CASSPKVSTGVDGYTF. CDR3 bases: TGCGCCAGCAGCCCCAAAGTCTCGACAGGGGTTGATGGCTACACCTTC.

The genes are TRBV30 and TRBJ2-3; tentatively, D is TRBD1 (6 bases). The germline V gene encodes CDR1 GTSNPN and CDR2 SVGIG (reference sequence). The CDR3 is made up of 16 amino acids. Trimming took 0 bases from V and 0 from J, leaving 13 bases between them. The CDR3 sequence is CAWSVWGRLSTDTQYF. The CDR3 DNA reads TGTGCCTGGAGTGTATGGGGGCGGCTAAGCACAGATACGCAGTATTTT.

The rearrangement links TRBV13 to TRBJ1-3, with 9 bases lining up with TRBD1. The CDR3 totals 15 residues. The germline gives CDR1 PRHDT, CDR2 FYEKMQ (reference sequence). The trim removed 5 bases at V and 4 bases at J, leaving 6 bases unmatched. The CDR3 is CASSTAGTGGNTIYF. The CDR3 DNA sequence: TGTGCCAGCAGCACGGCCGGGACAGGGGGAAACACCATATATTTT.

The chain has TRBV10-3 and TRBJ2-7, with TRBD2 matching 7 bases. The CDR3 has 15 residues. V gave up 3 bases and J gave up 4 bases; unmatched junction bases: 9. Germline V gene data show CDR1 as ENHRY and CDR2 as SYGVKD. The CDR3: CAISEGSGELYEQYF. The DNA of the CDR3 is TGTGCCATCAGTGAAGGCAGCGGGGAGCTTTACGAGCAGTACTTC.

The chain's CDR3 is CASSQSPSGGVDTQYF. In DNA, the CDR3 is TGCGCCAGCAGCCAAAGCCCTAGCGGGGGGGTCGATACGCAGTATTTT. The chain recombines TRBV4-1 with TRBJ2-3; 12 bases align to TRBD2. V trimming: 2 bases; J trimming: 6 bases; junction bases outside the gene matches: 6. The CDR3 is made up of 16 amino acids. Looked up from germline, CDR1 is MGHRA and CDR2 is YSYEKL.